The clone carrying this T cell receptor beta chain appeared a few times. This record comes from a study of patients and donors after allogeneic stem cell transplantation. TCRdb processed the RT-PCR reads anew with MiXCR; each CDR3 protein has one entry. The sample holds approximately 200,000 distinct CDR3 sequences; over 12% are singletons and the top ten take 11%. Per germline, CDR1 MNHEY and CDR2 SVGEGT. Trimming cost V 4 bases and J 4 bases; bases outside gene matches: 7. The CDR3 sequence is 17 residues long. The TCR originated in a human donor who was either an allogeneic HSCT recipient or a stem cell or donor lymphocyte infusion donor (not recorded which). It is not recorded whose cells these are; they may come from a transplant donor. Sequencing was performed on blood, either unsorted or a sorted T cell fraction (not recorded which). This chain links TRBV6-2 or TRBV6-3 with TRBJ1-6, with 10 bases lining up with TRBD1. The CDR3 nucleotides are TGTGCCAGCAGTTCGCGGACAGGGGGTTCGTATAATTCACCCCTCCACTTT. It yields the protein CASSSRTGGSYNSPLHF.